This T cell receptor beta chain is drawn from a study of T cell repertoires and Cas9 in healthy adults. General study findings and limits: Reportedly, SpCas9-reactive effector T cell proliferation and function were mitigated by SpCas9-reactive Tregs in vitro.

The repertoire was sequenced with immunoSEQ multiplex PCR; TCRdb's copy has only in-frame clones and lacks some. There are 20,000 to 25,000 clones in the sample; 80% to 95% occur only once, and 0.7% to 0.85% lies in the top ten. About this clone itself: What it binds is unknown.

With 0 bases removed from V and 1 base from J, the gap between germline ends came to 6 bases. Per the germline V gene, CDR1 is SGHTA and CDR2 is FQGNSA. This CDR3 comprises 15 residues. This TCR came from a human donor in good health. The chain combines TRBV7-2 with TRBJ2-2; D not certain. The sample consisted of CD4+ effector T cells (CD127+, CD25-, CD137-, CD154-) from PBMCs; culture status not recorded. DNA of the CDR3: TGTGCCAGCAGCTTAGCCGGGCAGAACACCGGGGAGCTGTTTTTT. Its protein is CASSLAGQNTGELFF.